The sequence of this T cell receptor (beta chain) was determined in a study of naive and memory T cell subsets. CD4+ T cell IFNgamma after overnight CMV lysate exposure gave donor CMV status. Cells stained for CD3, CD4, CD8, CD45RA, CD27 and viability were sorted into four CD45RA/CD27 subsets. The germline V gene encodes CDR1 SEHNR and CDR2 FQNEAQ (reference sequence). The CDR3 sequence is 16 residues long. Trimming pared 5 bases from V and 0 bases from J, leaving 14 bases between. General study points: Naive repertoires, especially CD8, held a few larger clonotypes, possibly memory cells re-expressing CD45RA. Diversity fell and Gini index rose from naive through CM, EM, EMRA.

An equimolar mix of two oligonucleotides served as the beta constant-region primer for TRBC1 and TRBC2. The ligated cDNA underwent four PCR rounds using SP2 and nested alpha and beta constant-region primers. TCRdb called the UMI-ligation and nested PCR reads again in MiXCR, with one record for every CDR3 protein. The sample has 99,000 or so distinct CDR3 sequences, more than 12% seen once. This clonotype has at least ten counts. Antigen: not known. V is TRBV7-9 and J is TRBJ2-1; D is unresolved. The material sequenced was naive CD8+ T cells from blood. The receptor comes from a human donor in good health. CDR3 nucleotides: TGTGCCAGCAGCCTGGGCCGGAGCCGCTCCTACAATGAGCAGTTCTTC. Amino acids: CASSLGRSRSYNEQFF.